This section outlines one TCR beta chain sequence together with its context. Its cognate antigen is unknown. The record originates from a study of graft-versus-host responses after intestinal transplantation. About the research overall: Recipients underwent multivisceral, liver-intestinal, or isolated intestinal transplants. Induction using anti-thymocyte globulin, followed by tacrolimus and steroids for two to four years, was given to all recipients. Whole-study findings and limits: GvH clones were found in recipient marrow; some appeared first in ileum or blood.

Libraries were prepared by immunoSEQ multiplex PCR; TCRdb keeps only in-frame clonotypes and omits some of them. In the table there are under 100,000 clones, approximately 95% of which are singletons. V was trimmed by 6 bases and J by 0 bases, leaving 14 bases between them. From germline, CDR1 is MNHEY and CDR2 SMNVEV (reference sequence). The CDR3 spans 16 residues. This TCR derives from a human donor who was the organ donor for an intestinal transplant. The rearrangement joins TRBV27 to TRBJ2-2; weak D call: TRBD2 (5 bases). Source: unstimulated CD8+ T cells sorted from spleen or lymph node cells, taken before transplant. CDR3 amino acids: CASSGTEASNTGELFF. DNA of the CDR3: TGTGCCAGCAGCGGAACGGAGGCGTCGAACACCGGGGAGCTGTTTTTT.